The T cell receptor beta chain described here comes from a study of blood T cell repertoires in COVID-19. Study as a whole: T cells, B-cell-depleted T cells, or PBMCs supplied cDNA or gDNA.

After removal of 3 bases from V and 4 bases from J, the junction contained 14 bases not matched to a gene. The CDR3 has 17 residues. Germline CDR1 DFQATT, CDR2 SNEGSKA (reference sequence). TCRdb's table, derived via immunoSEQ multiplex PCR, lists solely in-frame clones and lacks some. The top ten clones hold more than 3.5% of a sample with over 70,000 clones, nearly 90% of them seen once. This TCR was recovered from a woman aged 80 or over with active or convalescent COVID-19. The sample was peripheral blood. The rearrangement uses TRBV20-1 and TRBJ2-7; TRBD2 agrees at 11 bases. The CDR3 region is CSASLRATSGSWYEQYF. The CDR3 nucleotides are TGCAGTGCTAGTCTCCGAGCCACTAGCGGGAGCTGGTACGAGCAGTACTTC.